Shown below are 15 T cell receptor beta chains from a single sample sequenced in a study of OX40 agonist ivuxolimab in advanced cancers. The data were produced by immunoSEQ multiplex PCR, yet TCRdb's version contains in-frame clones alone and is incomplete. The sample shows approximately 74,000 clones, almost 90% of them seen only once. This specimen was CD4+ or CD8+ T cells sorted from blood, taken in a trial of the OX40 agonist ivuxolimab. The receptors here all came from an adult with an advanced solid tumor such as melanoma, head and neck, liver or kidney cancer.

In its sample, this clone was seen once. CDR3 region: CASSLVQGSGEQYF. The CDR3 bases are TGTGCCAGCAGCTTAGTACAGGGTTCGGGCGAGCAGTACTTC. The V call is TRBV7-2, the J call TRBJ2-7; D might be TRBD1 (6 bases). Germline CDR1 reads SGHTA; CDR2 reads FQGNSA. V lost 1 base and J 6 bases, leaving 13 bases between the germline ends. The CDR3 consists of 14 residues. The complete variable domain, with remaining parts taken from reference TRBV7-2 and TRBJ2-7, reads GAGVSQSPSNKVTEKGKDVELRCDPISGHTALYWYRQSLGQGLEFLIYFQGNSAPDKSGLPSDRFSAERTGGSVSTLTIQRTQQEDSAVYLCASSLVQGSGEQYFGPGTRLTVT.

This rearrangement joins TRBV5-1 to TRBJ2-2; 13 bases match TRBD2. CDR3 length equals 18 residues. The junction had 11 bases not matched to a gene; V was cut back by 4 bases and J by 5 bases. CDR1 is SGHRS, CDR2 YFSETQ, per germline. In nucleotides, the CDR3 is TGCGCCAGCAGCCCACTAGCGGGAGGGCCGAGACAGACCGGGGAGCTGTTTTTT. It translates to CASSPLAGGPRQTGELFF.

This chain joins TRBV7-2 and TRBJ2-5; D not resolved. The V gene's germline CDR1 is SGHTA and CDR2 FQGNSA. The V end was cut by 5 bases, the J end by 2 bases, with 9 bases between. The CDR3 runs 13 residues. CDR3 sequence: CASSPRYQETQYF. DNA for the CDR3: TGTGCCAGCAGCCCACGGTATCAAGAGACCCAGTACTTC.

The chain carries TRBV11-3 and TRBJ1-3; D gene uncertain. CDR3 size: 14 residues. Germline V gene lookup returns CDR1 SGHNT and CDR2 YENEEA. V lost 1 base, J lost 0 bases, and 4 bases lay in between. The CDR3 coding sequence is TGTGCCAGCAGCTTAGGGGCCTCTGGAAACACCATATATTTT. Protein product: CASSLGASGNTIYF.

This clone has a single count. The chain has TRBV6-6 and TRBJ2-7, with 12 bases that match TRBD2. Per the germline V gene, CDR1 is MNHNY and CDR2 is SVGAGI (reference sequence). With V trimmed by 4 bases and J by 0 bases, 4 bases remained unmatched. CDR3 length: 16 residues. Here the CDR3 reads CASSSGTSGHSYEQYF. CDR3 DNA: TGTGCCAGCAGTTCCGGGACTAGCGGGCACTCCTACGAGCAGTACTTC.

The chain is built from TRBV7-6 and TRBJ2-3, with a possible D match to TRBD1 (5 bases). Trimming took off 5 bases at V and 2 bases at J, with 11 bases between the two ends. Germline V gives CDR1 SGHVS, CDR2 FNYEAQ. The CDR3 has 14 residues. CDR3 residues: CASSRRQTTDTQYF. CDR3 DNA: TGTGCCAGCAGCCGTCGACAGACCACAGATACGCAGTATTTT.

Details on this clone: An end of the junction differs from the germline gene, which may be a read error. In DNA, the CDR3 is TGTGCCAGGAGTTCTCGGTCGGTGGGTGAGCAGTTCTTC. It codes for CARSSRSVGEQFF. V is TRBV27 and J is TRBJ2-1; D ambiguous. Germline lookup yields CDR1 MNHEY and CDR2 SMNVEV (reference sequence). The CDR3 is 13 amino acids.

This chain joins TRBV7-8 and TRBJ2-1; 9 bases are a match to TRBD1. Unmatched junction bases numbered 3, after V lost 6 bases and J lost 3 bases. Looked up from germline, CDR1 is SGHVS and CDR2 is FQNEAQ. The CDR3 runs 14 residues. The CDR3 is CASRGGQGYNEQFF. In DNA form, the CDR3 reads TGTGCCAGCAGGGGGGGACAGGGCTACAATGAGCAGTTCTTC.

The gene calls are TRBV6-1 and TRBJ2-1; TRBD2 might be the D (6 bases). The germline V gene has CDR1 MNHNS and CDR2 SASEGT. CDR3 length: 15 residues. V lost 7 bases and J 0 bases, leaving 13 bases between the germline ends. CDR3 DNA: TGTGCCAGCACACCCCGGGACTCCTCCTACAATGAGCAGTTCTTC. It is translated as CASTPRDSSYNEQFF.

This clone was seen only a few times. This rearrangement joins TRBV15 to TRBJ1-5, with D uncertain. CDR3 length: 12 amino acids. CDR1 is LNHNV and CDR2 is YYDKDF in the germline V gene (reference sequence). V was pared by 1 base and J by 5 bases, with 3 bases between. CDR3 in DNA: TGTGCCACCAGCAGAGGGGATCAGCCCCAGCATTTT. Encoded protein: CATSRGDQPQHF.

The chain is built from TRBV7-2 and TRBJ2-7, with D perhaps matching TRBD1 or TRBD2 (5 bases each). The ends were cut back, 4 bases at V and 3 bases at J, with 16 bases in the middle. The CDR3 length is 15 residues. CDR1 and CDR2 from the germline V gene are SGHTA and FQGNSA. CDR3 region: CASSSHPGPGYEQYF. The DNA of the CDR3 is TGTGCCAGCAGCTCACACCCGGGACCGGGCTACGAGCAGTACTTC.

The gene calls are TRBV7-9 and TRBJ1-4; a possible D gene is TRBD1 (6 bases). Germline values: CDR1 SEHNR, CDR2 FQNEAQ (reference sequence). This CDR3 has 18 amino acids. Trimming removed 0 bases at V and 3 bases at J, with 17 bases between. CDR3 amino acids: CASSLASGAARANEKLFF. The CDR3, as DNA: TGTGCCAGCAGCTTAGCCTCAGGGGCGGCTCGGGCTAATGAAAAACTGTTTTTT.

V and J are TRBV20-1 and TRBJ2-1; D is unresolved. The V end was cut by 5 bases, the J end by 9 bases, with 8 bases between. The CDR3 runs 10 residues. Germline values: CDR1 DFQATT, CDR2 SNEGSKA (reference sequence). The CDR3 loop reads CSAARGEQFF. DNA of the CDR3: TGCAGTGCTGCTCGAGGTGAGCAGTTCTTC.

J is TRBJ2-1 and V is TRBV27; 8 bases map to TRBD2. The V gene end was trimmed by 5 bases and the J gene end by 2 bases; junction bases not matched to a gene: 8. There are 16 residues in the CDR3. CDR1 and CDR2 (germline): MNHEY, SMNVEV (reference sequence). Here the CDR3 DNA reads TGTGCCAGCAGTCCACAGCGGGAGAAGCCCTACAATGAGCAGTTCTTC. It encodes CASSPQREKPYNEQFF.

This chain connects TRBV6-1 to TRBJ1-1; unclear D gene. Germline-derived CDR1 and CDR2 are MNHNS and SASEGT. The CDR3 loop spans 14 amino acids. V lost 3 bases, J lost 3 bases, and 11 bases lay in between. The DNA of the CDR3 is TGTGCCAGCAGTGATGGGCAGGCACACACTGAAGCTTTCTTT. Its protein product is CASSDGQAHTEAFF.